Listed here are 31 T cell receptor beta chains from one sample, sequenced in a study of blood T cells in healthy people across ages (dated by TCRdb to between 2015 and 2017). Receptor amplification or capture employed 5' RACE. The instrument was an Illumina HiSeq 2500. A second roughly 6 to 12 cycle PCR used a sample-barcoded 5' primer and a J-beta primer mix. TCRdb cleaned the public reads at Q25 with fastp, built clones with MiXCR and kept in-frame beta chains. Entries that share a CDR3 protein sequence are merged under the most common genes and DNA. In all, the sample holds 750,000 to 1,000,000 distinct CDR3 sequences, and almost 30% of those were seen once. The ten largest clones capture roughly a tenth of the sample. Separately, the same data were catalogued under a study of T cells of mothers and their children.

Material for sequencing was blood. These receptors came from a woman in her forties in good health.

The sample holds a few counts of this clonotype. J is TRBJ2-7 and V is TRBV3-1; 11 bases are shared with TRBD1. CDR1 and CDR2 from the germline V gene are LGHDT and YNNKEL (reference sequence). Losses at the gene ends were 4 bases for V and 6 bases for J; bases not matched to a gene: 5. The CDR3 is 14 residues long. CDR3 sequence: CASSPGTGGSEQYF. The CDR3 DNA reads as TGTGCCAGCAGCCCCGGGACAGGGGGTAGCGAGCAGTACTTC.

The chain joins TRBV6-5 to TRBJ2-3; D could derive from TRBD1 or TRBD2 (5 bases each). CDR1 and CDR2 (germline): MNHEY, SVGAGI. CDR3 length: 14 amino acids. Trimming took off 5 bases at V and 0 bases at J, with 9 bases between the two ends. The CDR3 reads CASSRRDSTDTQYF. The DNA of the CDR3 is TGTGCCAGCAGTCGCAGGGACAGCACAGATACGCAGTATTTT.

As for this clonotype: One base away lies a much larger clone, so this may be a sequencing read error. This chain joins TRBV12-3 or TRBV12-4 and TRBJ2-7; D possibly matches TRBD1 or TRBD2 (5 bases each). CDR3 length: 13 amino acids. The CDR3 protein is CASKGRHSYEQNF. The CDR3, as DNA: TGTGCCAGCAAGGGACGCCACTCCTACGAGCAGAACTTC.

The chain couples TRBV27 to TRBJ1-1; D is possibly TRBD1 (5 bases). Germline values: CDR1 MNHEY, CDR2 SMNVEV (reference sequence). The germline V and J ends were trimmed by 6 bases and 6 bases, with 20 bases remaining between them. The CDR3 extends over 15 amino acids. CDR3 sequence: CASSPLEAGLAEAFF. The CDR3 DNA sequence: TGTGCCAGCAGCCCCCTCGAGGCAGGGTTAGCTGAAGCTTTCTTT.

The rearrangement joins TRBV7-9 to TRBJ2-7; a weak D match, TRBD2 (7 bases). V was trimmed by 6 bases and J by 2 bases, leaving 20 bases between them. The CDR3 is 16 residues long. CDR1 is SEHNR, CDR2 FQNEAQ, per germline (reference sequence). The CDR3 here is CASSSSGGASPYEQYF. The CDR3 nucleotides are TGTGCCAGCAGTTCAAGTGGGGGGGCGAGCCCCTACGAGCAGTACTTC.

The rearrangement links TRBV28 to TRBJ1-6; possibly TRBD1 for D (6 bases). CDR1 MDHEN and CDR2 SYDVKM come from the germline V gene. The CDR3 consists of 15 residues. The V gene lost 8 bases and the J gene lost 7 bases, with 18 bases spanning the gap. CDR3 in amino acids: CASLYGGGWNSPLHF. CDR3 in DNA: TGTGCCAGCCTCTACGGGGGGGGCTGGAATTCACCCCTCCACTTT.

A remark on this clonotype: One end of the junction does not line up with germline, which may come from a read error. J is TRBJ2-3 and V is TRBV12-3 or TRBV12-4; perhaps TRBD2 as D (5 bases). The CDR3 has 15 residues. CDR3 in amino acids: CASSLSGFAADAQYF. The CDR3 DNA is TGTGCCAGCAGTTTATCGGGGTTCGCCGCAGATGCGCAGTATTTT.

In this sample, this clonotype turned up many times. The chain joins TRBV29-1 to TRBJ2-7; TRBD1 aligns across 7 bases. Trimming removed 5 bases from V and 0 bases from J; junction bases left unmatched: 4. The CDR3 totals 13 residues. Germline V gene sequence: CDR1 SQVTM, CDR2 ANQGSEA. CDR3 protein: CSVRGLPSYEQYF. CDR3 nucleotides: TGCAGCGTTAGGGGGCTCCCCTCCTACGAGCAGTACTTC.

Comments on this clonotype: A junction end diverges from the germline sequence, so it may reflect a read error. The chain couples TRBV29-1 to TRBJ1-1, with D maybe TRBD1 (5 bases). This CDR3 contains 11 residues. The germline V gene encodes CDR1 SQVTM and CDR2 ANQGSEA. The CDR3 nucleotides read TGCAGCGCTGAAGGGGATGGTGAAGCTTTCTTT. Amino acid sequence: CSAEGDGEAFF.

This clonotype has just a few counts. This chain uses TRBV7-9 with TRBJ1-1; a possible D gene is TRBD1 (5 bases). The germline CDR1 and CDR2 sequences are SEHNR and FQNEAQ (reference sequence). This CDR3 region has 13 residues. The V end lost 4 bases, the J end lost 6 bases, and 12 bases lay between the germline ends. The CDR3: CASSSDNAPEAFF. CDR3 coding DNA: TGTGCCAGCAGCTCGGACAATGCCCCTGAAGCTTTCTTT.

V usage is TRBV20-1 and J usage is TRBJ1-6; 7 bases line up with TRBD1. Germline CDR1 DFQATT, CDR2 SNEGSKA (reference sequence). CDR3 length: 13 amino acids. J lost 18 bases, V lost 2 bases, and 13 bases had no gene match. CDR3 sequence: CSARKGAGPIDHF. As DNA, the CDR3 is TGCAGTGCTAGAAAGGGGGCCGGCCCCATCGACCACTTT.

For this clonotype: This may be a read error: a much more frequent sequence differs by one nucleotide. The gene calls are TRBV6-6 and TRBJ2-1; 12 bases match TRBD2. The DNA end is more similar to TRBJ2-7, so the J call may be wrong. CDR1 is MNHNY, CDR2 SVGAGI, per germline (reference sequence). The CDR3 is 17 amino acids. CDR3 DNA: TGTGCCAGCAGTTACCGGACTAGCGGGATGGAGTACAATGAGCAGTACTTC. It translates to CASSYRTSGMEYNEQYF.

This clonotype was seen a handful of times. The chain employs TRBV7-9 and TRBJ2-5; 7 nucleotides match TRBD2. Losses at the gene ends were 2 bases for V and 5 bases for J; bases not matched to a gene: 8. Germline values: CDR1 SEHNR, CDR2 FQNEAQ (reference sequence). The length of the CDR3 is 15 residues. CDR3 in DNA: TGTGCCAGCAGCTTAAATAGAGGACTAGAGGAGACCCAGTACTTC. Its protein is CASSLNRGLEETQYF.

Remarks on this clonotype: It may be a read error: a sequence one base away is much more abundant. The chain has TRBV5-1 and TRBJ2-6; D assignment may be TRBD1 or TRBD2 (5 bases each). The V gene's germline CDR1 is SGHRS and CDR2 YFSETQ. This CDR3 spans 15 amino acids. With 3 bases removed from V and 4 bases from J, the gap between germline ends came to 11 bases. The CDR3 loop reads CASSWGMAGANVLTF. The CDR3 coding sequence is TGCGCCAGCAGCTGGGGGATGGCCGGGGCCAACGTCCTGACTTTC.

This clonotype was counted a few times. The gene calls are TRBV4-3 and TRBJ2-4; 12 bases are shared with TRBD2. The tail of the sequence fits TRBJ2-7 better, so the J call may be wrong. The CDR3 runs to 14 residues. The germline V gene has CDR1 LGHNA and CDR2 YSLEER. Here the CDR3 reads CASGWTSGTYEQYF. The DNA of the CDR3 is TGCGCCAGCGGGTGGACTAGCGGGACCTACGAGCAGTACTTC.

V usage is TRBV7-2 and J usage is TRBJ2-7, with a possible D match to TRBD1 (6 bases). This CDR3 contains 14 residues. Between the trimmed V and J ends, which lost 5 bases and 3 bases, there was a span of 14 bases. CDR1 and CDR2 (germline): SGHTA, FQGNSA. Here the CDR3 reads CASSIQGQCYEQYF. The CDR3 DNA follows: TGTGCCAGCAGCATACAGGGCCAGTGCTACGAGCAGTACTTC.

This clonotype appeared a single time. CDR3 residues: CASSRTSGLDTQYF. CDR3 nucleotide sequence: TGTGCCAGCAGCCGGACTAGCGGGTTAGATACGCAGTATTTT. The gene calls are TRBV3-1 and TRBJ2-3; 11 bases agree with TRBD2. The CDR3 has 14 residues. Germline-derived CDR1 and CDR2 are LGHDT and YNNKEL (reference sequence). After removal of 4 bases from V and 5 bases from J, the junction contained 2 bases not matched to a gene.

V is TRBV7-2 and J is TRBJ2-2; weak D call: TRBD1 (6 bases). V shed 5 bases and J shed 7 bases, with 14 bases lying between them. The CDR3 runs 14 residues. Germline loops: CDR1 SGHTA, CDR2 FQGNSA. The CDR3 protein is CASSRTGLVGELFF. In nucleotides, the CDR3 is TGTGCCAGCAGCAGAACAGGGTTAGTCGGGGAGCTGTTTTTT.

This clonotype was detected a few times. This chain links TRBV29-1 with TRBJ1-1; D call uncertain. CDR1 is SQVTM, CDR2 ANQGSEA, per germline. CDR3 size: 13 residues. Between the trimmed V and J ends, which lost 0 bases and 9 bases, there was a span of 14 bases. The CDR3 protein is CSVEDQSSFKAFF. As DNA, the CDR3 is TGCAGCGTTGAAGACCAGTCGAGTTTTAAAGCTTTCTTT.

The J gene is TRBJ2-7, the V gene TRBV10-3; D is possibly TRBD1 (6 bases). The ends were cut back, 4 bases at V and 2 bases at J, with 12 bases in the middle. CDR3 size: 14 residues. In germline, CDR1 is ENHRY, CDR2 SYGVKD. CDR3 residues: CAISGRAGAYEQYF. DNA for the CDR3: TGTGCCATCAGTGGCAGGGCAGGGGCCTACGAGCAGTACTTC.

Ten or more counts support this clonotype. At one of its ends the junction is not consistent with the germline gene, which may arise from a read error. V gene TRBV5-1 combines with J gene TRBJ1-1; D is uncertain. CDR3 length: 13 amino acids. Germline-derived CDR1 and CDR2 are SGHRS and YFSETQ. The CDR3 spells CASRLQMNTEAFF. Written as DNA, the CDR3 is TGTGCCAGCAGGTTACAGATGAACACTGAAGCTTTCTTT.

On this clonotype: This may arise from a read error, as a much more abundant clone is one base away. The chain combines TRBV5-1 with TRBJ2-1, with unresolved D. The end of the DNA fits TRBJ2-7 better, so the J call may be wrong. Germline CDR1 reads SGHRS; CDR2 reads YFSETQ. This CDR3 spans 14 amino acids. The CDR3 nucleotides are TGCGCCAGCAGCTCCGTCAGCTCCTACAATGAGCAGTACTTC. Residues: CASSSVSSYNEQYF.

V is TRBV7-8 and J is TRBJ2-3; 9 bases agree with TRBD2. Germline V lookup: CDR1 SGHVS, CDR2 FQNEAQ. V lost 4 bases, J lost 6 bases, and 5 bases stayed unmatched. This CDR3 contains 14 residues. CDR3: CASSSRTSVDTQYF. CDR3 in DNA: TGTGCCAGCAGCTCACGGACTAGCGTGGATACGCAGTATTTT.

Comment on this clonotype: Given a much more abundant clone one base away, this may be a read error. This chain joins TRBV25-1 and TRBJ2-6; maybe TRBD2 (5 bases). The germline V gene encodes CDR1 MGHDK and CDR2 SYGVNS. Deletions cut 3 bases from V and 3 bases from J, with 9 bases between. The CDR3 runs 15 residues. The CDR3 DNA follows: TGTGCCAGCAGTGAGGGAGTGGTTGGGGCCAACGTCCTGACTTTC. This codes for CASSEGVVGANVLTF.

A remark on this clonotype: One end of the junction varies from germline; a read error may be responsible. CDR3 nucleotides: TGTGCCAGCAGCTCACAGGTCGAGAGGGGGAAAAGCACGGATACGCAGTATTTT. It yields the protein CASSSQVERGKSTDTQYF. This chain uses TRBV5-4 with TRBJ2-3, with a possible D match to TRBD1 (6 bases). The CDR3 sequence is 18 residues long. Germline CDR1 SGHNT, CDR2 YYREEE (reference sequence).

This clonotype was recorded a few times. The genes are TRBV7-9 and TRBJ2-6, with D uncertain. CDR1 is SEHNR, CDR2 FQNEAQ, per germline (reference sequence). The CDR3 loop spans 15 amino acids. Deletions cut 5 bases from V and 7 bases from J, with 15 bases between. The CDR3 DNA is TGTGCCAGCAGCCATCCGCCGGGTTCCGCCAACGTCCTGACTTTC. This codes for CASSHPPGSANVLTF. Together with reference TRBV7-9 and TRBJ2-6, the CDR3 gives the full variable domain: DTGVSQNPRHKITKRGQNVTFRCDPISEHNRLYWYRQTLGQGPEFLTYFQNEAQLEKSRLLSDRFSAERPKGSFSTLEIQRTEQGDSAMYLCASSHPPGSANVLTFGAGSRLTVL.

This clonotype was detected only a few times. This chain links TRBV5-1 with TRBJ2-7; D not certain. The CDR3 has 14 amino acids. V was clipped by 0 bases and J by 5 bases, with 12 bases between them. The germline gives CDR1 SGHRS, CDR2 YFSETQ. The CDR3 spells CASSLEGGGHEQYF. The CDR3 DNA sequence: TGCGCCAGCAGCTTGGAAGGCGGCGGACACGAGCAGTACTTC.

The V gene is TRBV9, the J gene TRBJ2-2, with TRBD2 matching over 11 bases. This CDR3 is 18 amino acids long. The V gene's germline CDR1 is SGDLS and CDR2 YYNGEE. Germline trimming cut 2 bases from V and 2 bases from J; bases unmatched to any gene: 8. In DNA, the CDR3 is TGTGCCAGCAGCGTCTATCTCCTAGCGGGGGGCAACACCGGGGAGCTGTTTTTT. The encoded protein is CASSVYLLAGGNTGELFF.

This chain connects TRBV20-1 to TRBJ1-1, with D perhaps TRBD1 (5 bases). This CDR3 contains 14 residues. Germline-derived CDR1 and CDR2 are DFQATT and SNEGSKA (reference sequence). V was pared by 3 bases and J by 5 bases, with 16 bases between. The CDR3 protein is CSARRDPGKTEAFF. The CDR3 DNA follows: TGCAGTGCTAGGAGGGACCCGGGGAAGACTGAAGCTTTCTTT.

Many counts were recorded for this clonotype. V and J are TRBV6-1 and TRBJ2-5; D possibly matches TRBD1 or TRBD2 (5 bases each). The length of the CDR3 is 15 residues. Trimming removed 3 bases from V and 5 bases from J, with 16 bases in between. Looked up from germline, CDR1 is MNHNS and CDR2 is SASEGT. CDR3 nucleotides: TGTGCCAGCAGTGATGGGGGAACTAGGGCGGAGACCCAGTACTTC. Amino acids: CASSDGGTRAETQYF.

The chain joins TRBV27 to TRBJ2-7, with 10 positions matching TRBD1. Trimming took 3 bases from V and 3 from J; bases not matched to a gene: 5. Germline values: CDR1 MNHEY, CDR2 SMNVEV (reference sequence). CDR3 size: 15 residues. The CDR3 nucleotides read TGTGCCAGCAGTTTTACGACAGGGGGCATCTACGAGCAGTACTTC. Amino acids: CASSFTTGGIYEQYF.